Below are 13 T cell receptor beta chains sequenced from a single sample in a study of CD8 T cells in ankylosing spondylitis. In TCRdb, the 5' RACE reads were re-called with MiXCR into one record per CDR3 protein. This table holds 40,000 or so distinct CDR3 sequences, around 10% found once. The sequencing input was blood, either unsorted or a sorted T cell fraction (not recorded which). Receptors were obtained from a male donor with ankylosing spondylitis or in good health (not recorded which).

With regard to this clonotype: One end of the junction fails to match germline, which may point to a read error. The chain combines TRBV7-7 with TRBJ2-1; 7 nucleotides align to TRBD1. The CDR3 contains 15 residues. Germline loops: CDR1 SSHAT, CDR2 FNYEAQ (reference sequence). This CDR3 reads CASSLAPQGQHELFF. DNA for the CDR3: TGTGCTAGCAGCTTAGCCCCACAGGGGCAGCATGAGCTGTTCTTC.

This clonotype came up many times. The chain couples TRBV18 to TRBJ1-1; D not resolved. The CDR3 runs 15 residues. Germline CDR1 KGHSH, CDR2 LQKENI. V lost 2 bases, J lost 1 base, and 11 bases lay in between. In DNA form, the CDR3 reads TGTGCCAGCTCACCAGTGGGTCAGCCGAACACTGAAGCTTTCTTT. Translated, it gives CASSPVGQPNTEAFF.

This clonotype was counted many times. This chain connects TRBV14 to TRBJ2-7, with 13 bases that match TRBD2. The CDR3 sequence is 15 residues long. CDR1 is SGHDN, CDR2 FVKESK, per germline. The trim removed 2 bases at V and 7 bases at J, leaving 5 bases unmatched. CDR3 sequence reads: CASSQTSGRAGEQYF. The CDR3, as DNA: TGTGCCAGCAGCCAAACTAGCGGGAGGGCCGGGGAGCAGTACTTC.

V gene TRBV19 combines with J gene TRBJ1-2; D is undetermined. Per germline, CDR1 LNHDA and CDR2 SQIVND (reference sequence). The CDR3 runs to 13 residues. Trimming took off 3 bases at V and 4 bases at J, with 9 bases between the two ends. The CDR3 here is CASSILRGYGYTF. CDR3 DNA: TGTGCCAGTAGTATTCTACGGGGCTATGGCTACACCTTC. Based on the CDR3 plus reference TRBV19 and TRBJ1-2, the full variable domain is DGGITQSPKYLFRKEGQNVTLSCEQNLNHDAMYWYRQDPGQGLRLIYYSQIVNDFQKGDIAEGYSVSREKKESFPLTVTSAQKNPTAFYLCASSILRGYGYTFGSGTRLTVV.

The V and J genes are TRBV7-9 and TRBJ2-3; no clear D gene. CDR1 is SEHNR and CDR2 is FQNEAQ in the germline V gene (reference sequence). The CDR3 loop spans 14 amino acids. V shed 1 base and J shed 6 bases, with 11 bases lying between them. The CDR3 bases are TGTGCCAGCAGCTTAGTGCCCGGTTCGGATACGCAGTATTTT. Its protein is CASSLVPGSDTQYF.

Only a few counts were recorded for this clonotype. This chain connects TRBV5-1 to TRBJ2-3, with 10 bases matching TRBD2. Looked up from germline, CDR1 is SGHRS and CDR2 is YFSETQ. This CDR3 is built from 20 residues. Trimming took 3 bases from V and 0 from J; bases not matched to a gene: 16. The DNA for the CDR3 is TGCGCCAGCAGCTCCGCTAGCGGGAGAGGGGGGGGCCTTAGCACAGATACGCAGTATTTT. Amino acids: CASSSASGRGGGLSTDTQYF.

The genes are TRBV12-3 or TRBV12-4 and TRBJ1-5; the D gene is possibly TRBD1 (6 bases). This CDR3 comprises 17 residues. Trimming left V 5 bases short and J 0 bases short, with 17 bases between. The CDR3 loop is CASSPTSQGYSNQPQHF. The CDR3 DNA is TGTGCCAGCAGTCCCACAAGTCAGGGGTATAGCAATCAGCCCCAGCATTTT.

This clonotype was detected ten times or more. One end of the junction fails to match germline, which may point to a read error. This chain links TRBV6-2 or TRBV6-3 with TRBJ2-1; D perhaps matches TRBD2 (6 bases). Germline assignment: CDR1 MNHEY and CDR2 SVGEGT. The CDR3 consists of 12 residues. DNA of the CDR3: TGTGCCAGCAGCTACAGGCGACTAGACCCCTACTTC. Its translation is CASSYRRLDPYF.

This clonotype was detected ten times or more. This chain's CDR3 is CSATSGQTNTGELFF. The CDR3 DNA is TGCAGTGCTACTAGCGGGCAAACGAACACCGGGGAGCTGTTTTTT. The chain joins TRBV20-1 to TRBJ2-2; TRBD2 matches at 8 bases. Trimming removed 4 bases from V and 0 bases from J; junction bases left unmatched: 4. The CDR3 sequence is 15 residues long. From germline, CDR1 is DFQATT and CDR2 SNEGSKA (reference sequence).

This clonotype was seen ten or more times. CDR3 protein: CASSVSPTGTGASRYTF. The CDR3 DNA reads as TGTGCCAGCAGCGTATCTCCGACCGGGACAGGGGCTTCTCGCTACACCTTC. This rearrangement joins TRBV9 to TRBJ1-2; 10 nucleotides match TRBD1. The CDR3 runs to 17 residues. V lost 1 base to trimming and J lost 9 bases; unmatched junction nucleotides: 15. Germline assignment: CDR1 SGDLS and CDR2 YYNGEE. Looking up the rest from reference TRBV9 and TRBJ1-2 gives the full variable domain: DSGVTQTPKHLITATGQRVTLRCSPRSGDLSVYWYQQSLDQGLQFLIQYYNGEERAKGNILERFSAQQFPDLHSELNLSSLELGDSALYFCASSVSPTGTGASRYTFGSGTRLTVV.

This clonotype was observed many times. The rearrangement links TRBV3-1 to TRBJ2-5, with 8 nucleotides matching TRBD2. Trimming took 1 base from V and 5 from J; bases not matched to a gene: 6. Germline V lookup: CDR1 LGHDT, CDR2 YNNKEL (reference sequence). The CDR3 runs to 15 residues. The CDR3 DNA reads TGTGCCAGCAGCCAAGCCCAGCGGGAGCGCGAGACCCAGTACTTC. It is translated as CASSQAQRERETQYF.

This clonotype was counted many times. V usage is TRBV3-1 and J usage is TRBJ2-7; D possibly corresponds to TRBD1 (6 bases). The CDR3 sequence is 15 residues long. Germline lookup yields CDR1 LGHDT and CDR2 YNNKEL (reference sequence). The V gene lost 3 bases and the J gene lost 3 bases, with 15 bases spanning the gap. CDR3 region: CASSQGFQGFYEQYF. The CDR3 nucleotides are TGTGCCAGCAGCCAGGGCTTCCAGGGGTTCTACGAGCAGTACTTC.

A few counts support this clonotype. The chain's CDR3 is CSVGQGNSYEQYF. Written as DNA, the CDR3 is TGCAGCGTTGGACAGGGAAATTCCTACGAGCAGTACTTC. The genes are TRBV29-1 and TRBJ2-7; 7 bases line up with TRBD1. The CDR3 length is 13 residues. The J segment lost 1 base and the V segment lost 4 bases, leaving 4 bases of the junction unmatched. CDR1 SQVTM and CDR2 ANQGSEA come from the germline V gene.